This T cell receptor beta chain was identified during a study of chemoradiotherapy in HPV16-positive cancers. Across the study: Functional T-cell assays on two HPV16-positive patients' cells defined candidate HPV-specific clones and common TCR motifs.

The method was immunoSEQ multiplex PCR; TCRdb's version includes in-frame clones alone and lacks a portion of them. The table has about 3,000 clones, over 75% seen once; the top ten hold around 3%. The CDR3 has 14 amino acids. Germline CDR1 and CDR2: SGHKS and YYEKEE (reference sequence). V lost 4 bases, J lost 1 base, and 11 bases lay in between. On this clone: Its specificity is unknown.

Samples were taken several times over chemoradiotherapy. Whole-study findings and limits: Candidate HPV-specific clones and E7-related TCR motifs grew in tumor during treatment. Only a couple of HPV16-positive patients supplied the functional HPV-specificity definition.

Sample: tumor tissue, taken from a patient who underwent chemoradiotherapy. This sequence was found in a human donor with HPV-associated anogenital cancer. J is TRBJ1-2 and V is TRBV5-5; no clear D gene. The CDR3 region is CASSPYTVNYGYTF. The CDR3 region has the DNA TGTGCCAGCAGCCCCTATACAGTTAACTATGGCTACACCTTC.